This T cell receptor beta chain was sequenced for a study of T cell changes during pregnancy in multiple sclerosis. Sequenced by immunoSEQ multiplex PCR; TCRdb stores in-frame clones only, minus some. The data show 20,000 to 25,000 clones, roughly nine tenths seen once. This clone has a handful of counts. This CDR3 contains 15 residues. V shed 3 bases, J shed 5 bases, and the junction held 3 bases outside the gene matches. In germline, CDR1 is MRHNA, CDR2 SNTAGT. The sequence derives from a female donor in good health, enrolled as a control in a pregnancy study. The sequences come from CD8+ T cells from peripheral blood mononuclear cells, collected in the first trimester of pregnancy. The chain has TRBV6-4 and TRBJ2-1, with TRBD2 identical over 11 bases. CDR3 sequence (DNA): TGTGCCAGCAGTGAGGGGACTAGCGGAGACAATGAGCAGTTCTTC. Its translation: CASSEGTSGDNEQFF.